These 14 T cell receptor beta chains were sequenced from one sample in a study of siplizumab effects on memory and regulatory T cells. Repertoires were generated with immunoSEQ multiplex PCR, while TCRdb's copy carries only in-frame clones and drops some. The table shows roughly 100,000 clones, with about 93% occurring only once. Source material: non-Treg CD4+ T cells sorted from blood. Receptors were obtained from a human donor in good health.

This clone was seen only once. This chain uses TRBV30 with TRBJ1-2; TRBD1 aligns across 8 bases. V gave up 2 bases and J gave up 6 bases; unmatched junction bases: 5. Germline assignment: CDR1 GTSNPN and CDR2 SVGIG (reference sequence). The CDR3 runs to 13 residues. Here the CDR3 DNA reads TGTGCCTGGAGTTTCCCCAGGGGGCATGGCTACACCTTC. It encodes CAWSFPRGHGYTF.

This chain uses TRBV7-8 with TRBJ2-5; maybe TRBD2 (5 bases). The germline V and J ends were trimmed by 4 bases and 2 bases, with 17 bases remaining between them. This CDR3 comprises 16 residues. The germline V gene has CDR1 SGHVS and CDR2 FQNEAQ. CDR3 loop: CASSSGSQRRQETQYF. The CDR3 DNA reads as TGTGCCAGCAGCTCTGGGAGTCAGAGGAGGCAAGAGACCCAGTACTTC.

The gene calls are TRBV2 and TRBJ2-1, with D hard to call. Germline V gene data show CDR1 as SNHLY and CDR2 as FYNNEI. Trimming took off 7 bases at V and 5 bases at J, with 24 bases between the two ends. The CDR3 contains 17 residues. This CDR3 is CASKRPLDPTFHNEQFF. The CDR3 DNA sequence: TGTGCCAGCAAGCGACCCCTGGACCCTACGTTCCACAATGAGCAGTTCTTC.

The chain carries TRBV2 and TRBJ2-1; D remains ambiguous. CDR1 SNHLY and CDR2 FYNNEI come from the germline V gene. Trimming shortened V by 6 bases and J by 0 bases, and 12 bases separated the two germline ends. There are 15 residues in the CDR3. The CDR3 DNA sequence: TGTGCCAGCAGCCTTATCGAGAGCTCCTACAATGAGCAGTTCTTC. This sequence encodes CASSLIESSYNEQFF.

In its sample, this clone was seen a few times. The chain combines TRBV19 with TRBJ1-5, with D perhaps matching TRBD1 (6 bases). From germline, CDR1 is LNHDA and CDR2 SQIVND (reference sequence). The CDR3 extends over 16 amino acids. V was clipped by 7 bases and J by 3 bases, with 19 bases between them. The CDR3 DNA follows: TGTGCCAGTACCAACCGGGGGGGGCGCGTCAATCAGCCCCAGCATTTT. Protein sequence: CASTNRGGRVNQPQHF.

The genes are TRBV9 and TRBJ2-5; no clear D. V was pared by 0 bases and J by 0 bases, with 9 bases between. There are 15 residues in the CDR3. Germline CDR1 and CDR2: SGDLS and YYNGEE. This CDR3 reads CASSVGVTYQETQYF. The CDR3, as DNA: TGTGCCAGCAGCGTAGGAGTAACGTACCAAGAGACCCAGTACTTC.

The chain recombines TRBV7-9 with TRBJ1-5; D call uncertain. Germline lookup yields CDR1 SEHNR and CDR2 FQNEAQ (reference sequence). The CDR3 totals 18 residues. Trimming removed 2 bases from V and 5 bases from J, with 22 bases in between. The CDR3 loop is CASSLSLADGIMYQPQHF. The CDR3 nucleotides are TGTGCCAGCAGCTTATCTTTAGCGGACGGGATAATGTATCAGCCCCAGCATTTT.

The chain is built from TRBV7-2 and TRBJ2-2; the match to TRBD2 covers 11 bases. CDR3 length: 19 amino acids. Trimming cost V 4 bases and J 2 bases; bases outside gene matches: 12. Germline CDR1 reads SGHTA; CDR2 reads FQGNSA. As DNA, the CDR3 is TGTGCCAGCAGCTCCCCCACCAGACTAGCGGGAATAAACACCGGGGAGCTGTTTTTT. Its protein product is CASSSPTRLAGINTGELFF.

The chain couples TRBV5-1 to TRBJ2-5, with TRBD1 matching 7 bases. The CDR3 is made up of 14 amino acids. In germline, CDR1 is SGHRS, CDR2 YFSETQ. Trimming cost V 3 bases and J 4 bases; bases outside gene matches: 6. The CDR3 nucleotides are TGCGCCAGCAGCTCCGGGACAGCTAGAGAGACCCAGTACTTC. Translation gives CASSSGTARETQYF.

The chain employs TRBV11-2 and TRBJ2-7, with 7 nucleotides matching TRBD1. There are 19 residues in the CDR3. Trimming removed 0 bases from V and 0 bases from J; junction bases left unmatched: 14. Germline loops: CDR1 SGHAT, CDR2 FQNNGV. The CDR3 DNA follows: TGTGCCAGCAGCTTAGATCTGGCAGGGGGTCAGGCCCCCTCCTACGAGCAGTACTTC. This gives the protein CASSLDLAGGQAPSYEQYF.

J is TRBJ1-1 and V is TRBV18; 7 bases map to TRBD1. The CDR3 has 16 amino acids. From germline, CDR1 is KGHSH and CDR2 LQKENI. Trimming took 0 bases from V and 0 from J; bases not matched to a gene: 4. CDR3 sequence (DNA): TGTGCCAGCTCACCACCGGACAGGTGGGTGAACACTGAAGCTTTCTTT. Translating it yields CASSPPDRWVNTEAFF.

The chain employs TRBV30 and TRBJ2-7; 7 nucleotides align to TRBD1. Germline V gene sequence: CDR1 GTSNPN, CDR2 SVGIG (reference sequence). The CDR3 is made up of 13 amino acids. The J segment lost 5 bases and the V segment lost 4 bases, leaving 8 bases of the junction unmatched. The CDR3 is CAWNPGTVNEQYF. The DNA for the CDR3 is TGTGCCTGGAACCCCGGGACAGTGAACGAGCAGTACTTC.

The genes are TRBV27 and TRBJ2-7; 8 bases map to TRBD2. This CDR3 is 15 amino acids long. Germline CDR1 reads MNHEY; CDR2 reads SMNVEV (reference sequence). With V trimmed by 5 bases and J by 0 bases, 6 bases remained unmatched. The CDR3, as DNA: TGTGCCAGCAGTAGAGTGAGCGGGGGCTCCTACGAGCAGTACTTC. This sequence encodes CASSRVSGGSYEQYF.

The chain has TRBV11-2 and TRBJ2-7, with 11 bases identical to TRBD2. J gave up 4 bases and V 5 bases, and 10 bases lay outside the gene matches. The CDR3 runs 16 residues. Germline V gene data show CDR1 as SGHAT and CDR2 as FQNNGV. CDR3 in DNA: TGTGCCAGCAGCACCCTTAGCGGGAGGGCCGGTTACGAGCAGTACTTC. This codes for CASSTLSGRAGYEQYF.